A single sample is the source of the 16 T cell receptor beta chains below, sequenced in a study of cytomegalovirus exposure and HLA in healthy donors. The primer mix had 60 Vbeta and 13 Jbeta primers. Assay: immunoSEQ multiplex PCR; the TCRdb copy retains only in-frame clones and omits some. Of 160,000 or so clones listed, roughly 80% are singletons. The sequenced material came from PBMCs. The receptors were sampled from a man aged 45-60 years in good health and CMV-seropositive.

The chain uses TRBV5-1 and TRBJ2-7, with D perhaps matching TRBD1 (5 bases). Trimming pared 0 bases from V and 6 bases from J, leaving 7 bases between. This CDR3 spans 12 amino acids. From germline, CDR1 is SGHRS and CDR2 YFSETQ. CDR3 DNA: TGCGCCAGCAGCTTGGAAAGGGGCGAGCAGTACTTC. Protein sequence: CASSLERGEQYF.

This sequence joins TRBV27 and TRBJ2-2, with D possibly being TRBD1 (6 bases). Trimming shortened V by 6 bases and J by 8 bases, and 7 bases separated the two germline ends. There are 11 residues in the CDR3. Germline CDR1 MNHEY, CDR2 SMNVEV (reference sequence). The CDR3 DNA is TGTGCCAGCAGGGGACAAGGGGAGCTGTTTTTT. This encodes CASRGQGELFF.

This clone came up a few times. The chain links TRBV6-5 to TRBJ1-2; 9 bases fit TRBD1. Germline CDR1 reads MNHEY; CDR2 reads SVGAGI. The CDR3 is made up of 14 amino acids. V shed 5 bases and J 8 bases; nucleotides not matched to a gene: 9. The CDR3: CASSRRDRARGYTF. DNA of the CDR3: TGTGCCAGCAGTCGTCGGGACAGGGCTCGAGGCTACACCTTC.

This rearrangement joins TRBV6-6 to TRBJ2-5; D is undetermined. The V and J ends lost 8 bases and 1 base respectively, with 11 bases between them. Germline V gives CDR1 MNHNY, CDR2 SVGAGI (reference sequence). CDR3 length: 13 amino acids. CDR3: CASRLRFQETQYF. The CDR3 DNA follows: TGTGCCAGCCGCTTACGGTTCCAAGAGACCCAGTACTTC.

To note about this clone: One end of the junction varies from germline; a read error may be responsible. V and J are TRBV7-2 and TRBJ1-1; 7 nucleotides align to TRBD1. Germline CDR1 reads SGHTA; CDR2 reads FQGNSA. CDR3 length: 14 amino acids. CDR3 DNA: TGTGCCAGCAGCCGGAGGGGGCAAAACATTGAAGCTTTCTTT. Amino acids: CASSRRGQNIEAFF.

This sequence joins TRBV6-6 and TRBJ1-1; possibly TRBD1 for D (5 bases). The CDR3 runs to 12 residues. Trimming took 8 bases from V and 3 from J, leaving 10 bases between them. CDR1 is MNHNY, CDR2 SVGAGI, per germline (reference sequence). The DNA of the CDR3 is TGTGCCAGCGCTCTAGGGGACACTGAAGCTTTCTTT. Translation gives CASALGDTEAFF.

The rearrangement links TRBV18 to TRBJ1-2; maybe TRBD1 (5 bases). The CDR3 totals 14 residues. V lost 1 base and J 7 bases, leaving 13 bases between the germline ends. The germline V gene encodes CDR1 KGHSH and CDR2 LQKENI. This CDR3 is CASSPLASQGGYTF. The CDR3 region has the DNA TGTGCCAGCTCACCACTTGCTTCCCAGGGTGGCTACACCTTC. Using reference TRBV18 and TRBJ1-2 for the parts outside the CDR3, the full variable domain is NAGVMQNPRHLVRRRGQEARLRCSPMKGHSHVYWYRQLPEEGLKFMVYLQKENIIDESGMPKERFSAEFPKEGPSILRIQQVVRGDSAAYFCASSPLASQGGYTFGSGTRLTVV.

This chain connects TRBV11-2 to TRBJ2-1; TRBD2 is a possible D gene (6 bases). This CDR3 is built from 12 residues. Germline CDR1 reads SGHAT; CDR2 reads FQNNGV. The V and J ends lost 5 bases and 8 bases respectively, with 10 bases between them. The CDR3 region is CASSTSSDEQFF. CDR3 bases: TGTGCCAGCAGCACTTCTAGCGATGAGCAGTTCTTC.

The CDR3: CSAESSSYEQYF. The CDR3 DNA reads as TGCAGCGCCGAGTCGAGCTCCTACGAGCAGTACTTC. This chain joins TRBV29-1 and TRBJ2-7, with D unresolved. Per germline, CDR1 SQVTM and CDR2 ANQGSEA. The CDR3 contains 12 residues. Trimming took off 7 bases at V and 0 bases at J, with 10 bases between the two ends.

This chain connects TRBV15 to TRBJ2-6; tentative D call: TRBD1 (5 bases). CDR3 length: 15 residues. From germline, CDR1 is LNHNV and CDR2 YYDKDF (reference sequence). Trimming removed 1 base from V and 2 bases from J, with 6 bases in between. The CDR3, as DNA: TGTGCCACCAGCAGAGGGGGCGCTGGGGCCAACGTCCTGACTTTC. This codes for CATSRGGAGANVLTF.

The gene calls are TRBV4-3 and TRBJ2-3; D may be TRBD2 (5 bases). Germline lookup yields CDR1 LGHNA and CDR2 YSLEER. The CDR3 is 17 amino acids. V dropped 4 bases and J dropped 0 bases, with 17 bases sitting between them. CDR3 coding DNA: TGCGCCAGCAGCCTAATGACGGGAAGCGGTAGCACAGATACGCAGTATTTT. This sequence encodes CASSLMTGSGSTDTQYF.

The rearrangement links TRBV7-2 to TRBJ2-7, with TRBD2 matching over 8 bases. Trimming cost V 4 bases and J 5 bases; bases outside gene matches: 10. Germline loops: CDR1 SGHTA, CDR2 FQGNSA. This CDR3 has 15 amino acids. In DNA form, the CDR3 reads TGTGCCAGCAGCTGGGGGGGGACTAGATCGCACGAGCAGTACTTC. Protein sequence: CASSWGGTRSHEQYF.

Only a few counts were recorded for this clone. The chain employs TRBV6-1 and TRBJ1-2; D remains unclear. The CDR3 runs 13 residues. Trimming took off 1 base at V and 4 bases at J, with 7 bases between the two ends. Germline values: CDR1 MNHNS, CDR2 SASEGT. The CDR3 DNA sequence: TGTGCCAGCAGTGAAGGGGCACGCTATGGCTACACCTTC. Translated, it gives CASSEGARYGYTF.

V and J are TRBV4-1 and TRBJ1-2; D is unresolved. This CDR3 is built from 14 residues. V shed 0 bases and J shed 9 bases, with 14 bases lying between them. CDR1 and CDR2 (germline): MGHRA, YSYEKL. Here the CDR3 DNA reads TGCGCCAGCAGCCAAGATACCCCTGGCGGCAGCTACACCTTC. Translated, it gives CASSQDTPGGSYTF.

This clone was counted between two and nine times. The CDR3 nucleotides read TGTGCCAGCAGCCTAACAGGGGATCTAAATGAGCAGTTCTTC. Translating it yields CASSLTGDLNEQFF. The chain links TRBV6-6 to TRBJ2-1, with 7 bases lining up with TRBD1. V lost 6 bases to trimming and J lost 7 bases; unmatched junction nucleotides: 9. Germline V gives CDR1 MNHNY, CDR2 SVGAGI (reference sequence). This CDR3 region has 14 residues.

The chain couples TRBV18 to TRBJ1-1; 8 bases agree with TRBD1. Germline values: CDR1 KGHSH, CDR2 LQKENI. V shed 6 bases, J shed 0 bases, and the junction held 3 bases outside the gene matches. The CDR3 length is 14 residues. The CDR3 sequence: CASSPTGVNTEAFF. The CDR3 nucleotides read TGTGCCAGCTCCCCGACAGGGGTGAACACTGAAGCTTTCTTT.